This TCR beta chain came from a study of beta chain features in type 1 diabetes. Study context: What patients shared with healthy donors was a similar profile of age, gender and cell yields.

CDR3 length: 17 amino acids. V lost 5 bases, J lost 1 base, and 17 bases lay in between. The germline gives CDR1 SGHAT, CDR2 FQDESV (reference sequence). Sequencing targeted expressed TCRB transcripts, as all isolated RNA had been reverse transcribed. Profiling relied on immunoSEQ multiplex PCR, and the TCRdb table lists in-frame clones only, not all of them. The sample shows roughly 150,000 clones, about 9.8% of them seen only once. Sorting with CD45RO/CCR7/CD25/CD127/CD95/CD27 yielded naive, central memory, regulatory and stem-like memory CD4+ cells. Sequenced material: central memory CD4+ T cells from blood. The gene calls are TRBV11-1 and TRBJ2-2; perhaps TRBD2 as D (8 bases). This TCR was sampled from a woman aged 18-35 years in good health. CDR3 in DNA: TGTGCCAGCAGCCCCCGGGGGGGGACAGTGAACACCGGGGAGCTGTTTTTT. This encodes CASSPRGGTVNTGELFF.